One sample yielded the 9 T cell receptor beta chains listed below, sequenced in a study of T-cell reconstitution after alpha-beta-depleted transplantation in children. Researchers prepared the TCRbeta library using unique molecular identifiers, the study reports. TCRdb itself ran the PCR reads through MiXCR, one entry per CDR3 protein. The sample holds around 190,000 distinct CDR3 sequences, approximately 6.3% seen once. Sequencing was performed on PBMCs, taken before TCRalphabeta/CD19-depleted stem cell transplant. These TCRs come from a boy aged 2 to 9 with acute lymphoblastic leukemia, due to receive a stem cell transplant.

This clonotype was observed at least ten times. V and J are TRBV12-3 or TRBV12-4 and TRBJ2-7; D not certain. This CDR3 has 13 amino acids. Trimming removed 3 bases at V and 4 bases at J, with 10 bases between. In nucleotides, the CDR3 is TGTGCCAGCAGTTTTACAGAAATTTACGAGCAGTACTTC. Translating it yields CASSFTEIYEQYF.

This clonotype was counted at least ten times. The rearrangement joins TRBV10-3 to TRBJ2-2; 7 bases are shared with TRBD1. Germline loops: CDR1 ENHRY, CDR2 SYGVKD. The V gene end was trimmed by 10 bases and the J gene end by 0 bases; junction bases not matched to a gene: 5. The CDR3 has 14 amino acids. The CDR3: CATNDRANTGELFF. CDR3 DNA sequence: TGTGCCACCAACGACAGGGCGAACACCGGGGAGCTGTTTTTT.

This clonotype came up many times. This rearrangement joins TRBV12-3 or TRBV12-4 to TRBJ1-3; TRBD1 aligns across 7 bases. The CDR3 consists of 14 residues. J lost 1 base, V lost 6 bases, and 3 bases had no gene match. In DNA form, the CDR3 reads TGTGCCAGCAGGCAGGGGGTTTCTGGAAACACCATATATTTT. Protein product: CASRQGVSGNTIYF.

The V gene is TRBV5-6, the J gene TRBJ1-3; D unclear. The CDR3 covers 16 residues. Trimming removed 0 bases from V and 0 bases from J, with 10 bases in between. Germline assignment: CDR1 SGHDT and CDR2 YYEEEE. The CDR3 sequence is CASSLVPQSSGNTIYF. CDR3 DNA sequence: TGTGCCAGCAGCTTGGTGCCTCAAAGCTCTGGAAACACCATATATTTT.

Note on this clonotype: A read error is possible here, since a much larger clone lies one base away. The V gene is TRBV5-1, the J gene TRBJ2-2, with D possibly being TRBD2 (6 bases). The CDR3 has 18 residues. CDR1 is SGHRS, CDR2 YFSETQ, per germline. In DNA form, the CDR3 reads TGCGCCAGCAGCTCAAGGTTAGGGGTAGCGGAGAACACCGGGGGGCTGTTTTTT. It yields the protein CASSSRLGVAENTGGLFF.

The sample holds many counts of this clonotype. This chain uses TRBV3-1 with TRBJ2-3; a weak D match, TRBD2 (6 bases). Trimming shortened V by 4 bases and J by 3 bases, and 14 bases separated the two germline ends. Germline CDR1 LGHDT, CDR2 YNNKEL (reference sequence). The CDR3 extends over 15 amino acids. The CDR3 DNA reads TGTGCCAGCAGCCGACTCTTGGGGGGAACAGATACGCAGTATTTT. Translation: CASSRLLGGTDTQYF.

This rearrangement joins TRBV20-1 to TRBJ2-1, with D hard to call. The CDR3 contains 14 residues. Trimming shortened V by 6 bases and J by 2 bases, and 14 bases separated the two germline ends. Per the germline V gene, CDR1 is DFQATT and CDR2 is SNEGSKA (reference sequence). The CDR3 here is CSAEDSPAYNEQFF. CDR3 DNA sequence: TGCAGTGCCGAAGACTCGCCCGCCTACAATGAGCAGTTCTTC.

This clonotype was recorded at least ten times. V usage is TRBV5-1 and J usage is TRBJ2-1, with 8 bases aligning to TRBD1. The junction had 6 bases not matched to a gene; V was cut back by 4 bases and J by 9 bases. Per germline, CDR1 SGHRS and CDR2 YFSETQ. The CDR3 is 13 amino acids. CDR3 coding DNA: TGCGCCAGCAGCCAGGACAGGGCTGGTGAGCAGTTCTTC. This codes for CASSQDRAGEQFF.

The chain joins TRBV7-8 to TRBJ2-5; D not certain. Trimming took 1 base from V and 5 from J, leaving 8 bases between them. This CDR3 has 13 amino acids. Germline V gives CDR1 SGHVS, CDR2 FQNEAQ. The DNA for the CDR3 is TGTGCCAGCAGCTTAGAAGTTCGGGAGACCCAGTACTTC. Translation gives CASSLEVRETQYF.